The present TCR beta chain was sequenced within a study of blood T cell repertoires in COVID-19. Enrolled through a virtual design, the participants were between roughly 18 and 100 years of age and came from 24 US areas. Cohort 3 donors counted as recovered after two negative PCRs, clearance, or resolved symptoms. The germline gives CDR1 MGHDK, CDR2 SYGVNS. This CDR3 has 10 amino acids. With 5 bases removed from V and 4 bases from J, the gap between germline ends came to 3 bases. About this clone: This sample includes further DNA sequences coding for the same CDR3.

This table comes from immunoSEQ multiplex PCR, and its TCRdb copy is limited to in-frame clones, with some not included. The sample has about 180,000 clones; about 82% are singletons. The clonotype was recovered from a young woman who had recovered from COVID-19. The V and J genes are TRBV25-1 and TRBJ2-7, with no clear D. The source material was PBMCs or T cells enriched from blood (not recorded which). CDR3 sequence: CASSRYEQYF. The CDR3, as DNA: TGTGCCAGCAGTCGTTACGAGCAGTACTTC.